This T cell receptor (beta chain) was sequenced in a study of cytomegalovirus exposure and HLA in healthy donors. Overall study results and limits: Most of the TCR beta V segments (in an earlier analysis) were productive either about 90% or about 30% of the time. Roughly uniform sequencing depth across donors was assumed, possibly incorrectly.

It was with 60 Vbeta and 13 Jbeta primers that the PCR ran. Assay: immunoSEQ multiplex PCR; the TCRdb copy retains only in-frame clones and omits some. The profile shows 210,000 or so clones, approximately 80% of them singletons. Germline V gene lookup returns CDR1 MDHEN and CDR2 SYDVKM. Trimming at V came to 6 bases and at J to 7 bases, leaving 7 bases not matched to a gene. The CDR3 is 14 amino acids. On this clone itself: Its antigen is unknown.

The rearrangement joins TRBV28 to TRBJ1-5; 9 nucleotides align to TRBD1. The source of this sequence is a girl aged 2 to 10 in good health and CMV-seronegative. Material for sequencing was PBMCs. Written as DNA, the CDR3 is TGTGCCAGCAGATTAGGACAGGGGTACCAGCCCCAGCATTTT. Protein: CASRLGQGYQPQHF.